This TCR beta chain was captured in a study of blood T cell repertoires in COVID-19. About the research overall: The samples span acute and convalescent COVID-19 from the United States, Italy and Spain. The cDNA or gDNA used as material had been derived from T cells, B-cell-depleted T cells, or PBMCs.

V was clipped by 0 bases and J by 2 bases; unmatched bases: 12. CDR3 length: 18 amino acids. From germline, CDR1 is SGHRS and CDR2 YFSETQ. Enrollment of patients from Seattle took place during active infection, with longitudinal follow-up. In the original workflow: Using reference gene primer amplification, nucleated cell counts were estimated. Assay used: immunoSEQ multiplex PCR; TCRdb lists only in-frame clones, some missing. Clonal size and the V and J genes are those of that table, whereas D and trimming came from the DNA. The table records roughly 150,000 clones, about 82% of them present only once.

The sample was peripheral blood. The source is a woman at least 80 years old with COVID-19, enrolled during active disease. The chain carries TRBV5-1 and TRBJ2-3; 7 positions agree with TRBD2. In nucleotides, the CDR3 is TGCGCCAGCAGCTTGGGGATTAGTGCGGGAGTGTTCACAGATACGCAGTATTTT. It is translated as CASSLGISAGVFTDTQYF.